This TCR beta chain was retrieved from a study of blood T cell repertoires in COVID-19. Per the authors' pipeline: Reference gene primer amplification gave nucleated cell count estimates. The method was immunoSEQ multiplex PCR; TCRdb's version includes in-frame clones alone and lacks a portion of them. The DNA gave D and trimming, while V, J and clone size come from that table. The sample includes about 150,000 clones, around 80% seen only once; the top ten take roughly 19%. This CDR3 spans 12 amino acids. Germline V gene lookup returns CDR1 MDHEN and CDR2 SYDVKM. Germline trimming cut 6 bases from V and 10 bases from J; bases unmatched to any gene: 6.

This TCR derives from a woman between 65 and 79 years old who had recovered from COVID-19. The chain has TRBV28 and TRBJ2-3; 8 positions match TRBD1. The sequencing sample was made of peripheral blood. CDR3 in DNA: TGTGCCAGCAGGTATGGACAGGGTCCGCAGTATTTT. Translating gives CASRYGQGPQYF.